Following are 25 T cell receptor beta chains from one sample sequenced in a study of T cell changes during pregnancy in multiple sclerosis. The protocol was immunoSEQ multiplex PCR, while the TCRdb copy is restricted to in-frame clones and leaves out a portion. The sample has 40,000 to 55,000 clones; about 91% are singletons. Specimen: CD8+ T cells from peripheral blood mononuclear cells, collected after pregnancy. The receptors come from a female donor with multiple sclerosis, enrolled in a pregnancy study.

CDR3 region: CASSLRGRADTQYF. The DNA of the CDR3 is TGTGCCAGCAGCTTAAGGGGCAGGGCAGATACGCAGTATTTT. This chain links TRBV7-9 with TRBJ2-3, with D perhaps matching TRBD1 (5 bases). The CDR3 contains 14 residues. Looked up from germline, CDR1 is SEHNR and CDR2 is FQNEAQ (reference sequence). Trimming pared 2 bases from V and 4 bases from J, leaving 10 bases between.

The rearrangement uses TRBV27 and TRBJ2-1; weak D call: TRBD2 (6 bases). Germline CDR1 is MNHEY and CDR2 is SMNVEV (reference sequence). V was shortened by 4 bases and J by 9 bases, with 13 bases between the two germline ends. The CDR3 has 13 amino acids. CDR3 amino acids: CASSWASAGEQFF. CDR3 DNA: TGTGCCAGCAGTTGGGCTAGCGCCGGTGAGCAGTTCTTC.

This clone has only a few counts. In nucleotides, the CDR3 is TGTGCCAGCAGCTCCTCCTTAGGGCGGGCGACGGGAGAGCAGTTCTTC. Its translation is CASSSSLGRATGEQFF. The J gene is TRBJ2-1, the V gene TRBV11-3, with a tentative D call TRBD2 (5 bases). Germline lookup yields CDR1 SGHNT and CDR2 YENEEA. V dropped 4 bases and J dropped 10 bases, with 23 bases sitting between them. This CDR3 has 16 amino acids.

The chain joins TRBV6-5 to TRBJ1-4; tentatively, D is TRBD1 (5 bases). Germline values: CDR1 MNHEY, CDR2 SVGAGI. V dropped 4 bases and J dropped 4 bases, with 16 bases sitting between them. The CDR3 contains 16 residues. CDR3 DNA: TGTGCCAGCAGTTTCGGACAAGGGTTGGTTAATGAAAAACTGTTTTTT. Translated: CASSFGQGLVNEKLFF.

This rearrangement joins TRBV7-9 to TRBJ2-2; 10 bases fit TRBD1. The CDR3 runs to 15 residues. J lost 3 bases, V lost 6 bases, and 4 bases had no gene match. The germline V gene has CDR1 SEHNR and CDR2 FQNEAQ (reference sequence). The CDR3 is CASRMTGGYTGELFF. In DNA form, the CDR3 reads TGTGCCAGCAGGATGACAGGGGGCTACACCGGGGAGCTGTTTTTT.

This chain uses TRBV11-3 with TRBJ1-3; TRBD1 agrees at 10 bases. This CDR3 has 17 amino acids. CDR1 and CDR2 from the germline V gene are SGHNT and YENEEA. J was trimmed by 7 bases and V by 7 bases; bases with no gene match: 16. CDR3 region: CASTQHPTTGGWNTIYF. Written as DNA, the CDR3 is TGTGCCAGCACCCAACACCCTACGACAGGGGGCTGGAACACCATATATTTT.

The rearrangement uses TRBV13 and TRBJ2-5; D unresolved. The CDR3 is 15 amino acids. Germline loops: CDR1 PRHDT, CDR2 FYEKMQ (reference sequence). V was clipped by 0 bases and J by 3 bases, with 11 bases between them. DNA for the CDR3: TGTGCCAGCAGCTTAGGGAGTGGGCGAGAAGAGACCCAGTACTTC. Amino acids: CASSLGSGREETQYF.

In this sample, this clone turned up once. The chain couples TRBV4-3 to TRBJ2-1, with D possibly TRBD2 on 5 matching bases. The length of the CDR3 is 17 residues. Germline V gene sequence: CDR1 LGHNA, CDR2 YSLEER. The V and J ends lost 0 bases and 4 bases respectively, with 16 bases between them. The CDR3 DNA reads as TGCGCCAGCAGCCAAGACAGCGATCTTCGGGGATACAATGAGCAGTTCTTC. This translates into CASSQDSDLRGYNEQFF.

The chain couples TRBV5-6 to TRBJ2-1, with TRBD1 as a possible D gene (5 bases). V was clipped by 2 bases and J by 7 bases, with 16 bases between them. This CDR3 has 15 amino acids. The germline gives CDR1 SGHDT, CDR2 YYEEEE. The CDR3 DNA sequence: TGTGCCAGCAGCTTCCCAGGGCCCCTGAGGAATGAGCAGTTCTTC. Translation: CASSFPGPLRNEQFF. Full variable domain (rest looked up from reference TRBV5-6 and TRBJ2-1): DAGVTQSPTHLIKTRGQQVTLRCSPKSGHDTVSWYQQALGQGPQFIFQYYEEEERQRGNFPDRFSGHQFPNYSSELNVNALLLGDSALYLCASSFPGPLRNEQFFGPGTRLTVL.

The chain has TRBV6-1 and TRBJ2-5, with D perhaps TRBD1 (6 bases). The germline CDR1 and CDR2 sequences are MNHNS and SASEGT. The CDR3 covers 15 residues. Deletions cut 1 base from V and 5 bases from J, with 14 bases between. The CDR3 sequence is CASSEVDRSGETQYF. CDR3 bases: TGTGCCAGCAGTGAAGTAGACAGGAGTGGGGAGACCCAGTACTTC.

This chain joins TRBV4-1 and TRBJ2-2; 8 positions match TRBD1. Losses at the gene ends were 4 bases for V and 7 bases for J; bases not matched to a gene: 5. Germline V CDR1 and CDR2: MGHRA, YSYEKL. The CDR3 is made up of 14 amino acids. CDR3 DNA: TGCGCCAGCAGCCCGACAGGGGCATACGGGGAGCTGTTTTTT. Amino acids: CASSPTGAYGELFF.

The CDR3 nucleotides are TGTGCCAGCAGTGCTTGGGGAGAGGGAGAGACCCAGTACTTC. Protein: CASSAWGEGETQYF. V is TRBV6-1 and J is TRBJ2-5; D might be TRBD2 (5 bases). The CDR3 is 14 residues long. The germline V gene has CDR1 MNHNS and CDR2 SASEGT. V was pared by 4 bases and J by 4 bases, with 13 bases between.

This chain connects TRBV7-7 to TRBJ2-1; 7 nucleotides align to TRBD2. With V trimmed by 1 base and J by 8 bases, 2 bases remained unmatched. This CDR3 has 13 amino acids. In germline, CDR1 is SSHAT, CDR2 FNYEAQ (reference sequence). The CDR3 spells CASSLEGGDEQFF. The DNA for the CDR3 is TGTGCCAGCAGCTTAGAGGGAGGGGATGAGCAGTTCTTC.

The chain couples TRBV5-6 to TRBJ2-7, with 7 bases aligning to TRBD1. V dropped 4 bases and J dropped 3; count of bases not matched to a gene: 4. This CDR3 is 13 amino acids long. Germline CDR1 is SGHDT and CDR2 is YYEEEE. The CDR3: CASSTRDSYEQYF. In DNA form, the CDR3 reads TGTGCCAGCAGCACAAGGGACAGCTACGAGCAGTACTTC.

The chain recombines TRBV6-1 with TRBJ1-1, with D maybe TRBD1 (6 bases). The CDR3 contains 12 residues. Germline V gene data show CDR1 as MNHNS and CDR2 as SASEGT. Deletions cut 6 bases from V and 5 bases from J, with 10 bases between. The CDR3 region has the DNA TGTGCCAGCAGACACAGGGCAACTGAAGCTTTCTTT. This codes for CASRHRATEAFF.

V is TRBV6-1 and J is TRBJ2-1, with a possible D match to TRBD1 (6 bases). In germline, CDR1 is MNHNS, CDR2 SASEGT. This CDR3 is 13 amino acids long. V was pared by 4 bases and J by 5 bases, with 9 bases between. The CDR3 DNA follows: TGTGCCAGCAGTGGAAGGGGGAACAATGAGCAGTTCTTC. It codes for CASSGRGNNEQFF.

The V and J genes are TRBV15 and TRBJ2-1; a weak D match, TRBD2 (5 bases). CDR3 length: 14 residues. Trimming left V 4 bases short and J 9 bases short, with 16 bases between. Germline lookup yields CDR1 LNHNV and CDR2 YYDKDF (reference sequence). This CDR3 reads CATSTLLGLIEQFF. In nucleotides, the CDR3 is TGTGCCACCAGCACGTTACTAGGGTTGATTGAGCAGTTCTTC. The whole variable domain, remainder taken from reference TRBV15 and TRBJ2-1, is DAMVIQNPRYQVTQFGKPVTLSCSQTLNHNVMYWYQQKSSQAPKLLFHYYDKDFNNEADTPDNFQSRRPNTSFCFLDIRSPGLGDTAMYLCATSTLLGLIEQFFGPGTRLTVL.

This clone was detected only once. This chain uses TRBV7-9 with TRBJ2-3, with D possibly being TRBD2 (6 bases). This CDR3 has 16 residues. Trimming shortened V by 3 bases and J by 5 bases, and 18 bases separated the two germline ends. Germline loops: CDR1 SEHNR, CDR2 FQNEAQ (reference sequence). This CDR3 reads CASSFSFMAGQDTQYF. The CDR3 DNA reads TGTGCCAGCAGCTTTTCATTTATGGCGGGGCAAGATACGCAGTATTTT.

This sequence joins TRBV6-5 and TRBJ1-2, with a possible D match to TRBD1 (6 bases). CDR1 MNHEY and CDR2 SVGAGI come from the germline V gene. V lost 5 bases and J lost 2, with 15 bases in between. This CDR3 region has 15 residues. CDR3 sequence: CASSPGGYTNYGYTF. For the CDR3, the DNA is TGTGCCAGCAGTCCGGGGGGCTACACAAACTATGGCTACACCTTC.

For the CDR3, the DNA is TGTGCCATCAGTAGGACAGGAATTAAAGGCGGGTACACCGGGGAGCTGTTTTTT. Translated, it gives CAISRTGIKGGYTGELFF. The gene calls are TRBV10-3 and TRBJ2-2; the match to TRBD1 covers 7 bases. V dropped 5 bases and J dropped 3; count of bases not matched to a gene: 15. Germline V gene sequence: CDR1 ENHRY, CDR2 SYGVKD. The CDR3 length is 18 residues.

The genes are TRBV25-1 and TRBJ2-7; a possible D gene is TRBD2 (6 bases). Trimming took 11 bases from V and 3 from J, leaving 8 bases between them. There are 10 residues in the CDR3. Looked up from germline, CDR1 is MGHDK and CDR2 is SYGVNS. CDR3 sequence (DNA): TGTGCCGCGGGACTCTACGAGCAGTACTTC. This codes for CAAGLYEQYF.

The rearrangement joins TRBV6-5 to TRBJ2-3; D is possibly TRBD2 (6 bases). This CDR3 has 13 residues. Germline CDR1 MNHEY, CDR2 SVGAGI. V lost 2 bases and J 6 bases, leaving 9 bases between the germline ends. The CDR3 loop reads CASSYGTSDTQYF. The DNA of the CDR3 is TGTGCCAGCAGTTACGGTACTAGCGATACGCAGTATTTT.

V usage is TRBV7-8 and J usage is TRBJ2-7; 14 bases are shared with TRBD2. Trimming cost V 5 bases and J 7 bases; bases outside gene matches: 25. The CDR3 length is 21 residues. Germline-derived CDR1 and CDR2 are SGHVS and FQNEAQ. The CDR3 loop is CASSLSPGGGTSGRVPQEQYF. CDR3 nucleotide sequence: TGTGCCAGCAGCCTAAGCCCTGGGGGGGGGACTAGCGGGAGAGTGCCGCAAGAGCAGTACTTC.

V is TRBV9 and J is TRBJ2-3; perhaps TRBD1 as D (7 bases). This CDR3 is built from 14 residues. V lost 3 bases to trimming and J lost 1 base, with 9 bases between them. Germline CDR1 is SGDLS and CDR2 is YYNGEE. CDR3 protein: CASSARGGTDTQYF. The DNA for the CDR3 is TGTGCCAGCAGCGCCAGGGGGGGCACAGATACGCAGTATTTT.

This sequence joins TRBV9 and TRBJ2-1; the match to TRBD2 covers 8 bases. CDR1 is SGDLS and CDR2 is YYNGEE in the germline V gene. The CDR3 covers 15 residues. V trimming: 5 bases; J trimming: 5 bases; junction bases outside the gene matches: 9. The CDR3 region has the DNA TGTGCCAGCAGGCCCTCGAGCGGGAGCGACAATGAGCAGTTCTTC. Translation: CASRPSSGSDNEQFF.